The rows below give T cell receptor beta chains drawn from one sample of a study of shared clonotypes between healthy human individuals. The repertoire was sequenced with immunoSEQ multiplex PCR; TCRdb's copy has only in-frame clones and lacks some. The data contain nearly 2 million clones, about 95% of them singletons. Sequenced input: naive CD8+ T cells sorted from blood. Every receptor here comes from a man aged 18 to 35 in good health. The CDR3 runs from the conserved cysteine through the conserved F or W. A D gene is named only where the DNA matches it firmly. A row's size may be missing; if present it is once, few, many or a size class.

D gene,clone size,J gene,V gene,CDR3 protein,CDR3 DNA
.,.,TRBJ2-3,TRBV2,CASSGTHYTDTQYF,TGTGCCAGCAGTGGGACCCACTACACAGATACGCAGTATTTT
.,.,TRBJ1-1,TRBV28,CASSLGQENTEAFF,TGTGCCAGCAGTTTAGGCCAGGAGAACACTGAAGCTTTCTTT
TRBD2,.,TRBJ2-5,TRBV28,CASSLSRTSGGQETQYF,TGTGCCAGCAGTTTATCCCGGACTAGCGGAGGCCAAGAGACCCAGTACTTC
TRBD2,.,TRBJ2-7,TRBV4-1,CASSLGLAGASYEQYF,TGCGCCAGCAGCCTCGGACTAGCGGGGGCCTCCTACGAGCAGTACTTC
.,.,TRBJ2-7,TRBV7-8,CASSPSLGGGPYEQYF,TGTGCCAGCAGCCCAAGCTTAGGGGGGGGTCCCTACGAGCAGTACTTC
TRBD1,.,TRBJ1-2,TRBV7-8,CASSLDYGGTGGRYTF,TGTGCCAGCAGCTTAGACTACGGTGGGACAGGGGGTCGCTACACCTTC
.,.,TRBJ2-7,TRBV7-8,CASSFVGSSYEQYF,TGTGCCAGCAGCTTCGTGGGGTCTTCCTACGAGCAGTACTTC
TRBD1,.,TRBJ2-3,TRBV19,CASSKRDSLTDTQYF,TGTGCCAGTAGTAAACGGGACAGCCTCACAGATACGCAGTATTTT
.,.,TRBJ2-1,TRBV6-5,CASSASSSSYNEQFF,TGTGCCAGCAGCGCGAGTAGCAGCTCCTACAATGAGCAGTTCTTC
TRBD1,.,TRBJ2-5,TRBV4-1,CASSPMGQGLGRQETQYF,TGCGCCAGCAGCCCAATGGGACAGGGGTTAGGGAGACAAGAGACCCAGTACTTC
TRBD1,.,TRBJ1-4,TRBV6-1,CASYAPDRVNEKLFF,TGTGCCAGCTATGCCCCGGACAGGGTTAATGAAAAACTGTTTTTT
TRBD2,.,TRBJ2-7,TRBV4-1,CASSQGAGGTYEQYF,TGCGCCAGCAGCCAAGGGGCGGGAGGGACCTACGAGCAGTACTTC
TRBD2,.,TRBJ2-1,TRBV18,CASSLTGGSNEQFF,TGTGCCAGCTCACTAACGGGCGGGAGCAATGAGCAGTTCTTC
TRBD1,.,TRBJ2-7,TRBV7-9,CASSLATGGFYEQYF,TGTGCCAGCAGCTTAGCCACAGGGGGTTTTTACGAGCAGTACTTC
.,.,TRBJ1-2,TRBV27,CASQKTWGILNYGYTF,TGTGCCAGCCAAAAGACCTGGGGGATACTAAACTATGGCTACACCTTC
TRBD2,.,TRBJ2-5,TRBV2,CASSESGTSGQETQYF,TGTGCCAGCAGCGAATCCGGGACTAGCGGTCAAGAGACCCAGTACTTC
TRBD2,.,TRBJ2-1,TRBV5-6,CASSDPEREIYNEQFF,TGTGCCAGCAGCGACCCGGAGCGGGAGATCTACAATGAGCAGTTCTTC
.,.,TRBJ2-2,TRBV28,CASVPYMAGELFF,TGTGCCAGCGTCCCATATATGGCCGGGGAGCTGTTTTTT
.,once,TRBJ2-7,TRBV6-5,CASVNREGLEQYF,TGTGCCAGCGTAAACAGGGAAGGGCTCGAGCAGTACTTC
.,.,TRBJ2-1,TRBV11-2,CASSPTTGEQFF,TGTGCCAGCAGCCCAACTACAGGGGAGCAGTTCTTC
TRBD2,.,TRBJ2-1,TRBV6-1,CASRWGGNEQFF,TGTGCCAGCAGGTGGGGAGGGAATGAGCAGTTCTTC
.,once,TRBJ2-1,TRBV19,CASVGGVNEQFF,TGTGCCAGTGTAGGAGGGGTAAATGAGCAGTTCTTC
.,.,TRBJ2-7,TRBV9,CASSVGQDYEQYF,TGTGCCAGCAGCGTAGGTCAGGACTACGAGCAGTACTTC
TRBD1,.,TRBJ2-7,TRBV7-9,CASSLWAGGVDEQYF,TGTGCCAGCAGCTTATGGGCAGGGGGCGTCGACGAGCAGTACTTC
.,.,TRBJ2-1,TRBV9,CASSVGWGAGSEQFF,TGTGCCAGCAGCGTAGGGTGGGGAGCAGGCAGTGAGCAGTTCTTC
.,.,TRBJ1-1,TRBV4-1,CASSQERGTEAFF,TGCGCCAGCAGCCAAGAGAGGGGCACTGAAGCTTTCTTT
.,.,TRBJ1-6,TRBV11-2,CASSFRDAGLSPLHF,TGTGCCAGCAGTTTTCGGGACGCGGGTTTGTCACCCCTCCACTTT
TRBD2,.,TRBJ2-3,TRBV27,CASSLSLAGLDTQYF,TGTGCCAGCAGTTTATCTTTAGCGGGGCTCGATACGCAGTATTTT
TRBD2,.,TRBJ2-7,TRBV15,CATSRALSGGSSYEQYF,TGTGCCACCAGCAGGGCCCTCAGCGGGGGAAGCTCCTACGAGCAGTACTTC
TRBD2,.,TRBJ2-3,TRBV7-9,CASSSGTSSGDTQYF,TGTGCCAGCAGCTCCGGGACTAGTTCAGGAGATACGCAGTATTTT
.,.,TRBJ2-2,TRBV5-6,CASSTEGGDGTGELFF,TGTGCCAGCAGCACGGAAGGAGGGGATGGCACCGGGGAGCTGTTTTTT
.,.,TRBJ1-2,TRBV28,CASSFLQGTGYTF,TGTGCCAGCAGTTTCCTCCAGGGTACTGGCTACACCTTC
.,.,TRBJ1-4,TRBV4-1,CASSQERGSSEKLFF,TGCGCCAGCAGCCAAGAAAGGGGAAGTAGTGAAAAACTGTTTTTT
.,.,TRBJ2-7,TRBV11-2,CASSPGRGGGFYEQYF,TGTGCCAGCAGCCCGGGCAGGGGAGGAGGGTTCTACGAGCAGTACTTC
TRBD2,.,TRBJ2-1,TRBV7-9,CASSPVAGGPYEQFF,TGTGCCAGCAGCCCGGTAGCGGGGGGGCCCTATGAGCAGTTCTTC